This TCR beta chain was retrieved from a study of blood T cells in healthy people across ages. Overall study: Capture by template switching was about one barcoded beta molecule per two T cells.

Combining a sample-barcoded 5' primer with a J-beta primer mix, a second PCR ran for roughly 6 to 11 cycles. One entry per CDR3 protein results from TCRdb running MiXCR on the 5' RACE reads. The data hold about 560,000 distinct CDR3 sequences, with 27% observed a single time. The germline CDR1 and CDR2 sequences are SGHTA and FQGTGA. This CDR3 comprises 16 residues. The sample also formed part of further work on T cells of mothers and their children. From that report: Whether pairs are related or unrelated, thymic selection shapes their TCR recombination output in much the same way. Clones that were microchimeric and persistent were not detected among T cells.

Sequenced sample: blood. This chain links TRBV7-3 with TRBJ2-7, with 9 bases that match TRBD1. The end of the DNA aligns better with TRBJ2-5, so the J call may be wrong. The TCR sequence derives from a boy aged 2 to 10 in good health. The CDR3 DNA sequence: TGTGCCAGCAGCTTAGGGGGACAGGGAAATCAAGAGACCCAGTACTTC. This translates into CASSLGGQGNQETQYF.